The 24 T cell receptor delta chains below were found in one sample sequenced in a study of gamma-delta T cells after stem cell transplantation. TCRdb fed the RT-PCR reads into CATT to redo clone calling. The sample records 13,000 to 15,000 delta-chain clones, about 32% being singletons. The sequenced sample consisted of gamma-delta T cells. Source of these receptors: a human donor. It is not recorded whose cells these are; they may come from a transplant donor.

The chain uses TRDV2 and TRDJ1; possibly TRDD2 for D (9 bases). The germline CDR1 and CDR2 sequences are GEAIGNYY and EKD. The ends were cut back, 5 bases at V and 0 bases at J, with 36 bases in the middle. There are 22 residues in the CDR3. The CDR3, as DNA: TGTGCCTGTGCCAAGACGATCCTTCCTACGTACTGGGGGCCCACATACACCGATAAACTCATCTTT. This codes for CACAKTILPTYWGPTYTDKLIF.

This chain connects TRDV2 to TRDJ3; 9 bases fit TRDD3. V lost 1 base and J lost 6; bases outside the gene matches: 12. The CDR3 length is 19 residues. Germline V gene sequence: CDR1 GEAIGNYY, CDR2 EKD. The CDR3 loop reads CACDTLLGDTRLDTRQMFF. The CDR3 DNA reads TGTGCCTGTGACACGTTGCTAGGGGATACGCGATTGGACACCCGACAGATGTTTTTC.

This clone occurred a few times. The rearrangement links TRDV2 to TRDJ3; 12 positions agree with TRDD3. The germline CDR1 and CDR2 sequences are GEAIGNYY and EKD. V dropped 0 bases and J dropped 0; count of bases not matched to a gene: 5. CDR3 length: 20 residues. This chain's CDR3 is CACDTVLGDTYSWDTRQMFF. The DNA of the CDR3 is TGTGCCTGTGACACCGTCCTGGGGGATACGTACTCCTGGGACACCCGACAGATGTTTTTC.

The CDR3 coding sequence is TGTGCCTGTGATCCCATGTACTGGGGGATGCGAAATAGCTCCTGGGACACCCGACAGATGTTTTTC. Protein: CACDPMYWGMRNSSWDTRQMFF. The chain couples TRDV2 to TRDJ3; 10 bases are shared with TRDD3. Losses at the gene ends were 4 bases for V and 0 bases for J; bases not matched to a gene: 17. This CDR3 has 22 amino acids. Germline V CDR1 and CDR2: GEAIGNYY, EKD.

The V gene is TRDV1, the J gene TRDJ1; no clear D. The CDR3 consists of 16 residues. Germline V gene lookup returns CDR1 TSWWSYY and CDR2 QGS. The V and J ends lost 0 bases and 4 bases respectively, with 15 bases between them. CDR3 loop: CALGELPILNGDKLIF. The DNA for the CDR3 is TGTGCTCTTGGGGAACTTCCGATCCTGAACGGCGATAAACTCATCTTT.

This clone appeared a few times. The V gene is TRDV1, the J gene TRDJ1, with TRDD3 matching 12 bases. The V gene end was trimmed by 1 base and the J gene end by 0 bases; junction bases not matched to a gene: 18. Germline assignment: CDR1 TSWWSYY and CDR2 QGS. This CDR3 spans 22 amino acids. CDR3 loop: CALGEPTYWGIQVPKYTDKLIF. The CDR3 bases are TGTGCTCTTGGGGAACCTACGTACTGGGGGATACAAGTGCCAAAGTACACCGATAAACTCATCTTT.

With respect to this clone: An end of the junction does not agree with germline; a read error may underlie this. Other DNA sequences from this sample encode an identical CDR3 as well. The CDR3 here is CALGELPIRLGDTGYTDKLIF. The CDR3 DNA is TGTGCTCTTGGTGAACTTCCTATTAGGCTGGGGGATACCGGGTACACCGATAAACTCATCTTT. The chain recombines TRDV1 with TRDJ1; 11 bases fit TRDD3. The CDR3 is made up of 21 amino acids. Germline CDR1 reads TSWWSYY; CDR2 reads QGS.

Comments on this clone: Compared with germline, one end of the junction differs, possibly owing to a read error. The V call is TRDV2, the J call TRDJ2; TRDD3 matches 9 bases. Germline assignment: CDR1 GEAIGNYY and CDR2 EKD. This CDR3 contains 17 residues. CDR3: CACDRHRSGDTTVQLFF. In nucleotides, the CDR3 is TGTGCCTGTGACAGACATCGTAGTGGGGATACGACAGTACAACTCTTCTTT.

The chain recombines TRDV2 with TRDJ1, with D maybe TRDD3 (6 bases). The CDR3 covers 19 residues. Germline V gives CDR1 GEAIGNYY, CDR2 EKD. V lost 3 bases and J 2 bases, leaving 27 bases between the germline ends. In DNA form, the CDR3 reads TGTGCCTGTGACTTTACCCATCGCTGGGGTTTTTCCCAGACCGATAAACTCATCTTT. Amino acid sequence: CACDFTHRWGFSQTDKLIF.

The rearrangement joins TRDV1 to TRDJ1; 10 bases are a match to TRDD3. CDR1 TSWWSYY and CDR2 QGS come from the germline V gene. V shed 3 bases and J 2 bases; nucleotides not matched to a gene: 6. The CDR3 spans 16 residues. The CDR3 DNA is TGTGCTCTTGGGGAGCCAATACTGGGGGATACCGATAAACTCATCTTT. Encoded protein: CALGEPILGDTDKLIF.

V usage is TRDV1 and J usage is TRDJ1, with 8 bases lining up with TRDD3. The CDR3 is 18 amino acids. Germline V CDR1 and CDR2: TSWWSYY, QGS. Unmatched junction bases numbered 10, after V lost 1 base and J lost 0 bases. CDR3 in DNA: TGTGCTCTTGGGGAACCCTACTGGGGGCTCCAGTACACCGATAAACTCATCTTT. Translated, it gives CALGEPYWGLQYTDKLIF.

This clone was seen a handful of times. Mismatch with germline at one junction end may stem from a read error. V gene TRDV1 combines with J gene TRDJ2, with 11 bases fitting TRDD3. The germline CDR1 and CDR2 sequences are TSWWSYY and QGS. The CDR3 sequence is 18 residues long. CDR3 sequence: CALGKLCGGYVLTAQLFF. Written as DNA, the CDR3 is TGTGCTCTTGGGAAACTTTGTGGGGGATACGTCTTGACAGCACAACTCTTCTTT.

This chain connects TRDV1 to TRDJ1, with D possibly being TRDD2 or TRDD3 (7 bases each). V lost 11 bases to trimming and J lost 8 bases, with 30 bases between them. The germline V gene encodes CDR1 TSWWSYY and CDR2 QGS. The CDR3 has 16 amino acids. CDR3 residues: CASGELWGFPTEKLIF. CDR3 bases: TGTGCTAGTGGGGAACTCTGGGGGTTTCCTACGGAAAAACTCATCTTT.

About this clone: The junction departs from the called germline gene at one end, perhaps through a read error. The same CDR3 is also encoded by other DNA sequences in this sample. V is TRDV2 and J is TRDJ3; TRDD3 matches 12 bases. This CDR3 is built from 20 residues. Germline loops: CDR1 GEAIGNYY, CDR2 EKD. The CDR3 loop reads CACDTVGLGDTRWDTRQMFF. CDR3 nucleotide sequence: TGCGCCTGTGACACCGTGGGGCTGGGGGATACGCGGTGGGACACCCGACAGATGTTTTTC.

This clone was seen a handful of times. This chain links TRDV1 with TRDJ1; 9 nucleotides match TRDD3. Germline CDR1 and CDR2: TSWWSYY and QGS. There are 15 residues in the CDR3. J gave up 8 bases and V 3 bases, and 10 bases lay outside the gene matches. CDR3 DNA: TGTGCTCTTGGGGACCGGTACTGGGGGAACCGAAAACTCATCTTT. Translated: CALGDRYWGNRKLIF.

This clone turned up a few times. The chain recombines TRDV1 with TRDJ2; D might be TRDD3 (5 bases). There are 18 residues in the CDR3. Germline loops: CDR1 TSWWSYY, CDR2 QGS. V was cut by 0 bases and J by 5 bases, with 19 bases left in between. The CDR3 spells CALGELARRGPGTAQLFF. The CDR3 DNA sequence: TGTGCTCTTGGGGAACTTGCCCGTCGGGGGCCCGGAACAGCACAACTCTTCTTT.

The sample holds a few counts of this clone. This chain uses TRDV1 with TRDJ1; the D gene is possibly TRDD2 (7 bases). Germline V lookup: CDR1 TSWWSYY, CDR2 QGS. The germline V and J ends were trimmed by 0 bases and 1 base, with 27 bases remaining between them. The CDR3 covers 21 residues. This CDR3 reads CALGELFPTWGLSPITDKLIF. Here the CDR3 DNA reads TGTGCTCTTGGGGAACTTTTTCCTACGTGGGGGCTCTCCCCGATCACCGATAAACTCATCTTT.

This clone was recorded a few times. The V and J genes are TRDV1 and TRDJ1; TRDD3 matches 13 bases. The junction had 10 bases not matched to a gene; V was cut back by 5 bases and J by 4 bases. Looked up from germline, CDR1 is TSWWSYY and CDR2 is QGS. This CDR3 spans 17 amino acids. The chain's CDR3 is CALGIISTGGYVDKLIF. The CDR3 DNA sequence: TGTGCTCTTGGGATAATTAGTACTGGGGGATACGTCGATAAACTCATCTTT.

The CDR3 sequence is CALGELTPRLIHWGIQAAQLFF. CDR3 DNA sequence: TGTGCTCTTGGGGAACTGACCCCACGTCTGATCCACTGGGGGATACAGGCAGCACAACTCTTCTTT. The chain uses TRDV1 and TRDJ2, with 12 bases identical to TRDD3. J was trimmed by 6 bases and V by 0 bases; bases with no gene match: 20. Germline loops: CDR1 TSWWSYY, CDR2 QGS. The CDR3 runs 22 residues.

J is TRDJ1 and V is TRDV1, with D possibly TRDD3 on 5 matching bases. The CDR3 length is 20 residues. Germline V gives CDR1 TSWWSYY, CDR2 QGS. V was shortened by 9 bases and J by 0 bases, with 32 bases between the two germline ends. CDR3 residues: CALHTTLTPDRGANTDKLIF. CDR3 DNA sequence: TGTGCTCTCCACACTACCCTTACCCCCGACAGGGGGGCCAACACCGATAAACTCATCTTT.

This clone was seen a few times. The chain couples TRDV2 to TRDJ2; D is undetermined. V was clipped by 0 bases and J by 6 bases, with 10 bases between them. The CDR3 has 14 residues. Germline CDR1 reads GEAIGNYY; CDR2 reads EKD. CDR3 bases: TGTGCCTGTGACACCGTGGGCGAGGCAGCACAACTCTTCTTT. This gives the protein CACDTVGEAAQLFF.

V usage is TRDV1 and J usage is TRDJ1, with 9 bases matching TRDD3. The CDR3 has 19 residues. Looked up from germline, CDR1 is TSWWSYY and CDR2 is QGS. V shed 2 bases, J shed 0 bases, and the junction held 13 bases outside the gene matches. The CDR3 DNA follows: TGTGCTCTTGGGGAAAGGTCTGGGGGATCCTCTTGGTACACCGATAAACTCATCTTT. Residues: CALGERSGGSSWYTDKLIF.

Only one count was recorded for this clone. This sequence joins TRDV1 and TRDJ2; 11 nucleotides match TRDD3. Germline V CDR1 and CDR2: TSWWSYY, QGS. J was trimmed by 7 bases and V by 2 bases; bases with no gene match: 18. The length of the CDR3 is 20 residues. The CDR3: CALGEGRAVLGDIGGAQLFF. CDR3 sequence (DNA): TGTGCTCTTGGGGAAGGGAGGGCCGTACTGGGGGATATTGGTGGAGCACAACTCTTCTTT.

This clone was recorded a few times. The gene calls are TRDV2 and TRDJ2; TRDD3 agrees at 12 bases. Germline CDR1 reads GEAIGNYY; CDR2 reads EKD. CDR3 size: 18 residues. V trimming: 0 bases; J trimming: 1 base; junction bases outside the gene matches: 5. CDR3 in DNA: TGTGCCTGTGACACCATACTGGGGGATACACTTTTGACAGCACAACTCTTCTTT. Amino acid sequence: CACDTILGDTLLTAQLFF.